A single sample gave rise to the 2 T cell receptor beta chains below, sequenced in a study of T-cell reconstitution after alpha-beta-depleted transplantation in children. Preparation of the TCRbeta library was carried out with unique molecular identifiers. TCRdb used MiXCR to reprocess the PCR reads, holding one entry per CDR3 protein. The sample consists of around 700,000 distinct CDR3 sequences, less than 15% of them appearing once. This sample comprised PBMCs, obtained before TCRalphabeta/CD19-depleted stem cell transplant. The receptors shown here come from a girl aged 2-10 years with congenital amegakaryocytic thrombocytopenia, due to receive a stem cell transplant.

In its sample, this clonotype was seen many times. The gene calls are TRBV20-1 and TRBJ2-7, with D hard to call. Germline V gene sequence: CDR1 DFQATT, CDR2 SNEGSKA (reference sequence). CDR3 length: 16 amino acids. V shed 4 bases and J shed 3 bases, with 22 bases lying between them. The CDR3 loop reads CSAISPSTFFGYEQYF. The DNA of the CDR3 is TGCAGTGCTATTTCCCCCTCGACATTCTTCGGCTACGAGCAGTACTTC.

This sequence joins TRBV2 and TRBJ2-2; 7 bases are a match to TRBD2. Trimming cost V 7 bases and J 4 bases; bases outside gene matches: 6. Germline values: CDR1 SNHLY, CDR2 FYNNEI. The CDR3 has 14 residues. In nucleotides, the CDR3 is TGTGCCAGCACCCAGCGGGATCGCACCGGGGAGCTGTTTTTT. It translates to CASTQRDRTGELFF.